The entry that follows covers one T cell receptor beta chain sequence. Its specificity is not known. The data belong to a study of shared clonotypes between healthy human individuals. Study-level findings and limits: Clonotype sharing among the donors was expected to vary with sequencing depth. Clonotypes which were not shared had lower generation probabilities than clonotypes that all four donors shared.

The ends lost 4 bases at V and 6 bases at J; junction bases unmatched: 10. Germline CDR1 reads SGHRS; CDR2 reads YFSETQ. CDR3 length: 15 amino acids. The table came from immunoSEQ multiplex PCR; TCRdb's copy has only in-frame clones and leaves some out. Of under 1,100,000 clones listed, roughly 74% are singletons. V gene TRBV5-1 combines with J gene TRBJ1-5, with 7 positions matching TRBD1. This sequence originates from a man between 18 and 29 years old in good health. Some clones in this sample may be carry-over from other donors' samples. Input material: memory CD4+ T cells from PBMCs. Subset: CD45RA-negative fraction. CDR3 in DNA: TGCGCCAGCAGCGACGGGACAGCGGCGGCTCAGCCCCAGCATTTT. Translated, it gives CASSDGTAAAQPQHF.